The present TCR beta chain was sequenced within a study of breast tumors, draining lymph nodes, adjacent tissues. The lymph nodes were axillary draining lymph nodes from breast cancer patients. One entry per CDR3 protein results from TCRdb running MiXCR on the multiplex PCR reads. Of 160,000 or so distinct CDR3 sequences in the sample, approximately 33% are singletons; the top ten hold approximately 3.9%. This clonotype was seen just once. Since no conserved phenylalanine or tryptophan closes the CDR3, a read error is the likely cause. The sample consisted of axillary lymph node tissue. This TCR was recovered from a female donor with breast cancer. Some clones in this sample may be carry-over from other donors' samples.

This CDR3 reads CASSRGNLYGYTL. In DNA form, the CDR3 reads TGCGCCAGCTCCAGGGGGAACTTATATGGCTACACCCTC. This chain uses TRBV3-1 with TRBJ1-2, with 7 bases aligning to TRBD1. The germline V gene has CDR1 LGHDT and CDR2 YNNKEL (reference sequence). The CDR3 consists of 13 residues.